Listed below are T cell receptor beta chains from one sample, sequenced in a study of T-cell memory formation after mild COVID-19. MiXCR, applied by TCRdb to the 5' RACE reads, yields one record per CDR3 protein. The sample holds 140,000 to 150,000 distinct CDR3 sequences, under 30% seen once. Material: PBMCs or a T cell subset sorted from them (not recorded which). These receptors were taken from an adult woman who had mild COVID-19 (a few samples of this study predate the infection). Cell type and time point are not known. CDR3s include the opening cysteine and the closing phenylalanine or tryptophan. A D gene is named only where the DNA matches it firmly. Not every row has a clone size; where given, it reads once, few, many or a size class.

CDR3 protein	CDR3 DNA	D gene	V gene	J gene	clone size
CASSLAGGVYSPLHF	TGTGCCAGCAGCTTGGCTGGCGGGGTATATTCACCCCTCCACTTT	NA	TRBV5-8	TRBJ1-6	few
CASSYENQPQHF	TGTGCCAGCAGTTACGAGAATCAGCCCCAGCATTTT	NA	TRBV6-6	TRBJ1-5	few
CASSERGGSTDTQYF	TGTGCCAGCAGCGAGAGAGGGGGAAGCACAGATACGCAGTATTTT	NA	TRBV3-1	TRBJ2-3	NA
CASSLGPSQETQYF	TGCGCCAGCAGCCTGGGACCGTCCCAAGAGACCCAGTACTTC	NA	TRBV5-1	TRBJ2-5	few
CASSLAGGQPQHF	TGTGCCAGCAGCTTGGCCGGAGGTCAGCCCCAGCATTTT	NA	TRBV5-6	TRBJ1-5	few
CASSLVASPTDTQYF	TGCGCCAGCAGCTTGGTGGCTAGCCCCACAGATACGCAGTATTTT	NA	TRBV5-1	TRBJ2-3	NA
CASSVVSGGSDEQFF	TGTGCCAGCAGCGTAGTTTCAGGGGGCAGCGATGAGCAGTTCTTC	TRBD1	TRBV9	TRBJ2-1	NA
CASSLGGLGTGPGELFF	TGTGCCAGCAGCTTAGGAGGTTTAGGGACAGGGCCCGGGGAGCTGTTTTTT	TRBD1	TRBV11-1	TRBJ2-2	NA
CASSPVPNEQFF	TGTGCCAGCAGCCCCGTCCCCAATGAGCAGTTCTTC	NA	TRBV11-2	TRBJ2-1	NA
CAISESDGTGELFF	TGTGCCATCAGTGAGTCGGACGGCACCGGGGAGCTGTTTTTT	NA	TRBV10-3	TRBJ2-2	NA
CASSLRGEKYF	TGTGCCAGCAGCTTGCGGGGAGAGAAGTACTTC	NA	TRBV5-6	TRBJ2-5	few
CASSDQDYEQYF	TGCGCCAGCAGCGATCAAGACTACGAGCAGTACTTC	NA	TRBV5-1	TRBJ2-7	NA
CASRQEGGYNEQFF	TGCGCCAGCAGACAGGAGGGGGGCTACAATGAGCAGTTCTTC	NA	TRBV5-1	TRBJ2-1	NA
CASSLSGLGNQPQHF	TGCGCCAGCAGCTTATCCGGGCTGGGGAATCAGCCCCAGCATTTT	NA	TRBV7-2	TRBJ1-5	NA
CASSYSGGATTDTQYF	TGTGCCAGCAGCTATAGCGGGGGGGCCACTACAGATACGCAGTATTTT	TRBD2	TRBV4-2	TRBJ2-3	few
CASNPGKGEGEQFF	TGTGCCAGCAACCCTGGGAAGGGAGAGGGTGAGCAGTTCTTC	NA	TRBV6-6	TRBJ2-1	NA
CSARDLQREASYEQYF	TGCAGTGCTAGAGATCTCCAGCGGGAGGCCTCCTACGAGCAGTACTTC	TRBD2	TRBV20-1	TRBJ2-7	NA
CASMDSANYEQYF	TGTGCCAGCATGGACAGCGCGAACTACGAGCAGTACTTC	NA	TRBV11-3	TRBJ2-7	NA
CASSVIQTNYEQYF	TGTGCCAGCAGTGTAATACAGACTAACTACGAGCAGTACTTC	NA	TRBV6-1	TRBJ2-7	few
CASSVFGTGTDTQYF	TGTGCCAGCAGCGTCTTCGGGACTGGCACAGATACGCAGTATTTT	NA	TRBV9	TRBJ2-3	NA
CASSQAPVGANNSPLHF	TGCGCCAGCAGCCAAGCCCCGGTGGGGGCTAATAATTCACCCCTCCACTTT	NA	TRBV4-1	TRBJ1-6	few
CASSDSRGGGSSYTF	TGTGCCAGCAGTGACTCACGGGGTGGAGGATCGAGCTACACCTTC	NA	TRBV6-4	TRBJ1-2	NA
CASSITDRHYEQYF	TGTGCCAGTAGTATCACAGACCGCCATTACGAGCAGTACTTC	NA	TRBV19	TRBJ2-7	NA
CVSSDHSGRSTDTQYF	TGTGTCAGCAGCGACCATAGCGGGAGGAGCACAGATACGCAGTATTTT	TRBD2	TRBV7-9	TRBJ2-3	few
CASIGSGSETQYF	TGTGCCAGCATAGGAAGCGGGTCAGAGACCCAGTACTTC	NA	TRBV7-9	TRBJ2-5	NA
CASSPGTTNTEAFF	TGTGCCAGCAGCCCCGGGACAACCAACACTGAAGCTTTCTTT	NA	TRBV7-8	TRBJ1-1	NA
CASSLVSEYNEQFF	TGTGCCAGCAGCTTGGTTAGCGAGTACAATGAGCAGTTCTTC	NA	TRBV11-2	TRBJ2-1	few
CASSRSGSPGETQYF	TGTGCCAGCAGCCGTAGCGGGAGCCCAGGGGAGACCCAGTACTTC	TRBD2	TRBV12-3/TRBV12-4	TRBJ2-5	NA
CASSELDRTMNTGELFF	TGTGCCAGCAGTGAATTGGACCGGACAATGAACACCGGGGAGCTGTTTTTT	NA	TRBV6-1	TRBJ2-2	NA
CASSLDFGPNTEAFF	TGTGCCAGCAGCTTAGATTTCGGCCCGAACACTGAAGCTTTCTTT	NA	TRBV11-2	TRBJ1-1	few
CASSVTDHLNTEAFF	TGTGCCAGCAGCGTTACAGACCACCTAAACACTGAAGCTTTCTTT	NA	TRBV9	TRBJ1-1	few
CASSMGQGNTGELFF	TGTGCCAGCAGTATGGGACAGGGGAACACCGGGGAGCTGTTTTTT	TRBD1	TRBV27	TRBJ2-2	NA
CASSPMPARRNTEAFF	TGTGCCAGCAGCCCAATGCCGGCAAGGCGGAACACTGAAGCTTTCTTT	NA	TRBV7-9	TRBJ1-1	few
CASSLGSSYNEQFF	TGTGCCAGCAGCTTAGGGAGCTCCTACAATGAGCAGTTCTTC	NA	TRBV7-2	TRBJ2-1	many
CASSPDSGAKNIQYF	TGTGCCAGCAGCCCGGATTCTGGGGCCAAAAACATTCAGTACTTC	NA	TRBV6-5	TRBJ2-4	NA
CASSPRAVDRGPDTQYF	TGTGCCAGCAGCCCCCGGGCTGTCGACAGGGGCCCAGATACGCAGTATTTT	TRBD1	TRBV7-6	TRBJ2-3	few
CASSLSGSGAPNGYTF	TGTGCCAGCAGTTTATCCGGTTCTGGGGCACCCAACGGCTACACCTTC	NA	TRBV27	TRBJ1-2	NA
CASSLGQAGTEAFF	TGCGCCAGCAGCTTGGGACAGGCGGGCACTGAAGCTTTCTTT	NA	TRBV5-1	TRBJ1-1	NA
CATSRVGLADLELDTQYF	TGTGCCACCAGCAGAGTTGGACTAGCGGACCTTGAGTTAGATACGCAGTATTTT	TRBD2	TRBV15	TRBJ2-3	NA
CASSLTWGAGANVLTF	TGTGCCAGCAGCTTAACGTGGGGGGCTGGGGCCAACGTCCTGACTTTC	NA	TRBV7-3	TRBJ2-6	few
CASSFRRPMNTEAFF	TGTGCCAGCAGCTTCCGGAGACCCATGAACACTGAAGCTTTCTTT	NA	TRBV5-6	TRBJ1-1	few
CASSLDPRGYTF	TGTGCCAGCAGCTTGGACCCGCGCGGCTACACCTTC	NA	TRBV5-6	TRBJ1-2	few
CASSFGQGFHEQYF	TGCGCCAGCAGCTTCGGACAGGGGTTCCACGAGCAGTACTTC	TRBD1	TRBV5-1	TRBJ2-7	few
CASGQGATEAFF	TGTGCCAGCGGACAGGGGGCGACTGAAGCTTTCTTT	TRBD1	TRBV9	TRBJ1-1	few
CASSYDFGTTSSDTQYF	TGTGCCAGCAGCTATGATTTCGGGACTACGTCGTCCGATACGCAGTATTTT	TRBD2	TRBV9	TRBJ2-3	NA
CASSQEGTVVHTTGSNQPQHF	TGCGCCAGCAGCCAAGAGGGGACAGTCGTCCACACTACGGGGAGCAATCAGCCCCAGCATTTT	TRBD1	TRBV4-3	TRBJ1-5	NA
CATSRRGGGTDTQYF	TGTGCCACCAGCAGAAGGGGGGGGGGCACAGATACGCAGTATTTT	NA	TRBV15	TRBJ2-3	few
CASSLGTGTGYTF	TGTGCCAGCAGTTTAGGGACAGGGACAGGCTACACCTTC	TRBD1	TRBV27	TRBJ1-2	few
CASSLGAIRGEFF	TGTGCCAGCAGCTTGGGGGCCATCAGGGGCGAGTTCTTC	NA	TRBV5-6	TRBJ2-1	NA